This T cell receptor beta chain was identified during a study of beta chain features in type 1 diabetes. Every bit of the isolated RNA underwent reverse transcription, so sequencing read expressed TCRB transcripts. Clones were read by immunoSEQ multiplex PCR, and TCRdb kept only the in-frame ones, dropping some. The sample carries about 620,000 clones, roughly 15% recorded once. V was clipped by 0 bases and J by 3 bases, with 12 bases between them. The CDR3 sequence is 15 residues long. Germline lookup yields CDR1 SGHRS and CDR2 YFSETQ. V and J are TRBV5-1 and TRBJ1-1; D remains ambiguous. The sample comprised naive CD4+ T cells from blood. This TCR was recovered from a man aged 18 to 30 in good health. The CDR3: CASSLVGSTDTEAFF. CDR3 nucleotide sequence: TGCGCCAGCAGCTTGGTCGGGTCGACCGACACTGAAGCTTTCTTT.